This T cell receptor (beta chain) was identified in a study of OX40 agonist ivuxolimab in advanced cancers. Study-level background: The mean age was 60 years, ranging from about 23 to 79, with about four fifths of participants male. Enrollees could have had prior anti-PD-1, anti-PD-L1 or anti-CTLA-4 therapy, which 40% had received. Study outcomes and limitations: The study observed clonal expansion of CD4+ and CD8+ blood T cells by week 6 at 0.1 to 3.0 mg/kg.

In the case of this clone: Its antigen is unknown.

Germline CDR1 reads SQVTM; CDR2 reads ANQGSEA. This CDR3 region has 16 residues. Trimming pared 4 bases from V and 4 bases from J, leaving 20 bases between. Measured with immunoSEQ multiplex PCR; TCRdb has only the in-frame clones, and not every one. Among 40,000 to 45,000 clones listed, approximately 86% were seen once. The chain uses TRBV29-1 and TRBJ2-1; TRBD1 or TRBD2 may be the D gene (5 bases each). The source of this sequence is an adult with an advanced solid tumor such as melanoma, head and neck, liver or kidney cancer. Sequencing used CD4+ or CD8+ T cells sorted from blood, obtained in a trial of the OX40 agonist ivuxolimab. In DNA, the CDR3 is TGCAGCGTTGGAACTCCAGGGAGTGGGGTTTACAATGAGCAGTTCTTC. Its protein is CSVGTPGSGVYNEQFF.